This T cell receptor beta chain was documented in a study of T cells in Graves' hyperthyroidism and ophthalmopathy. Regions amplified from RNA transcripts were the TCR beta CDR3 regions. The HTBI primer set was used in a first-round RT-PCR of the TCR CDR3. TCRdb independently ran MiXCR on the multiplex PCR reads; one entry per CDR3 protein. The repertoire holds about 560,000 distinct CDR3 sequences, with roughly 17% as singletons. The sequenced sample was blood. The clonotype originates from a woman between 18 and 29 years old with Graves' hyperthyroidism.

DNA for the CDR3: TGTGCCAGCGCCTGGACTAGCGGGGGATACGAGCAGTACTTC. It encodes CASAWTSGGYEQYF. This chain joins TRBV13 and TRBJ2-7; 13 bases map to TRBD2. Trimming cost V 8 bases and J 4 bases; bases outside gene matches: 5. The length of the CDR3 is 14 residues. Germline V gives CDR1 PRHDT, CDR2 FYEKMQ (reference sequence). Complete variable domain (other parts from reference TRBV13 and TRBJ2-7): AAGVIQSPRHLIKEKRETATLKCYPIPRHDTVYWYQQGPGQDPQFLISFYEKMQSDKGSIPDRFSAQQFSDYHSELNMSSLELGDSALYFCASAWTSGGYEQYFGPGTRLTVT.